This paragraph reports one TCR beta chain. This entry belongs to a study of OX40 agonist ivuxolimab in advanced cancers. About the study: Earlier anti-PD-1, anti-PD-L1 or anti-CTLA-4 therapy was permitted; roughly 40% had received some. Three partial responders included one hepatocellular carcinoma patient and two cutaneous melanoma patients.

V shed 7 bases and J shed 5 bases, with 15 bases lying between them. Per germline, CDR1 MNHNY and CDR2 SVGAGI (reference sequence). CDR3 length: 13 amino acids. TCRdb keeps only in-frame clones here, not all; method: immunoSEQ multiplex PCR. Altogether under 100,000 clones are present, more than 80% being singletons, with the ten largest covering 2% to 3%. The sample in question was CD4+ or CD8+ T cells sorted from blood, obtained in a trial of the OX40 agonist ivuxolimab. The genes are TRBV6-6 and TRBJ2-7, with a weak D call TRBD2 (5 bases). This clonotype was sampled from an adult with an advanced solid tumor such as melanoma, head and neck, liver or kidney cancer. In DNA form, the CDR3 reads TGTGCCAGCAAACCAGGACCCGGGGACGAGCAGTACTTC. Protein product: CASKPGPGDEQYF.